This record looks at one T cell receptor (beta chain) sequence and its context. The record originates from a study of blood T cell repertoires in COVID-19. In the study overall: T cells, B-cell-depleted T cells, or PBMCs supplied cDNA or gDNA.

The data were produced by immunoSEQ multiplex PCR, yet TCRdb's version contains in-frame clones alone and is incomplete. The sample consists of 240,000 or so clones, roughly 90% of them appearing once. This TCR was sampled from a woman aged 25-40 years with acute or convalescent COVID-19. Source material: peripheral blood.

The DNA for the CDR3 is TGTGCCAGCAGCCCGCTGGGAGGGGAGGAAAAACTGTTTTTT. It codes for CASSPLGGEEKLFF. The chain recombines TRBV11-2 with TRBJ1-4; weak D call: TRBD1 (5 bases). This CDR3 is built from 14 residues. V gave up 5 bases and J gave up 8 bases, with 15 bases separating them. Germline V gives CDR1 SGHAT, CDR2 FQNNGV.